The present entry profiles one T cell receptor beta chain with its context. No antigen is known for it. This CDR3 is also generated by other DNA sequences in the sample. Negatively enriched CD4+ T cells were divided by CD45RA into naive and memory. The source of the sample is a study of shared clonotypes between healthy human individuals. Broader study findings: Exclusively blood specimens were collected; tissue repertoires likely differ. Generation of non-shared clonotypes was less probable than generation of clonotypes shared by all four donors.

There are 15 residues in the CDR3. Trimming took 3 bases from V and 0 from J, leaving 11 bases between them. The germline gives CDR1 KGHSH, CDR2 LQKENI. TCRdb's copy holds only in-frame clones and misses some; the assay was immunoSEQ multiplex PCR. The sample records 2.5 million or so clones, 85% to 95% being singletons. V is TRBV18 and J is TRBJ1-1, with D unresolved. This receptor was identified in a young man in good health. Sequencing input: naive CD4+ T cells sorted from blood. Subset given: CD45RA+ positively selected. The CDR3 spells CASSPTTGLNTEAFF. The CDR3 nucleotides read TGTGCCAGCTCACCCACGACGGGTCTGAACACTGAAGCTTTCTTT.